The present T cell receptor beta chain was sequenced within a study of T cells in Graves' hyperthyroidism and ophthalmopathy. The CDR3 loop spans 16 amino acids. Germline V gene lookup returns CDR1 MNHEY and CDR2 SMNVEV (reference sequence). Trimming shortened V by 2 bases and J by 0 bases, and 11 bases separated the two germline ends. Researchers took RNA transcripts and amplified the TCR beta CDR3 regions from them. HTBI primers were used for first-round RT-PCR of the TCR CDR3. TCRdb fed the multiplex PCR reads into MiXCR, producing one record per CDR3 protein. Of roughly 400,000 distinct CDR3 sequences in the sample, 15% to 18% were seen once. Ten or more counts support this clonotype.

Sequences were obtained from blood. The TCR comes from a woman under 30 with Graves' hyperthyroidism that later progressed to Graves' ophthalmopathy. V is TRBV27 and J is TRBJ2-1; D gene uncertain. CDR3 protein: CASSLALAPSYNEQFF. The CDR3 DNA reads TGTGCCAGCAGTTTAGCCCTCGCGCCCTCCTACAATGAGCAGTTCTTC.